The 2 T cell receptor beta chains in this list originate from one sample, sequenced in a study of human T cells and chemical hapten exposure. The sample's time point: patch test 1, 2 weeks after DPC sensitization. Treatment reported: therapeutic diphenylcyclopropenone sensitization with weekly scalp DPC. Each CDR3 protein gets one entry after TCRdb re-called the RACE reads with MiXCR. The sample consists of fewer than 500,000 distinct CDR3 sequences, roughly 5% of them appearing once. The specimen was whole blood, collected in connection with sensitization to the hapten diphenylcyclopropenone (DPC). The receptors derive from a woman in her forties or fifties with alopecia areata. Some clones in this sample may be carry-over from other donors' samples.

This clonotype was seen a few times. In DNA, the CDR3 is TGCGCCAGCAGCTTTGGGACCACCTCTGGAAACACCATATATTTT. This translates into CASSFGTTSGNTIYF. The V gene is TRBV5-1, the J gene TRBJ1-3; weak D call: TRBD1 (5 bases). The V gene lost 2 bases and the J gene lost 0 bases, with 9 bases spanning the gap. The germline V gene encodes CDR1 SGHRS and CDR2 YFSETQ. The CDR3 consists of 15 residues.

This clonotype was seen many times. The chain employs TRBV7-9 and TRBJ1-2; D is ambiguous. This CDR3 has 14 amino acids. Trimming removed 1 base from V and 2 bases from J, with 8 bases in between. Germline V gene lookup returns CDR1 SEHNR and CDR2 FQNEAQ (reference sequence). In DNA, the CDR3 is TGTGCCAGCAGCTTAGGGCCAGAGAACTATGGCTACACCTTC. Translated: CASSLGPENYGYTF.